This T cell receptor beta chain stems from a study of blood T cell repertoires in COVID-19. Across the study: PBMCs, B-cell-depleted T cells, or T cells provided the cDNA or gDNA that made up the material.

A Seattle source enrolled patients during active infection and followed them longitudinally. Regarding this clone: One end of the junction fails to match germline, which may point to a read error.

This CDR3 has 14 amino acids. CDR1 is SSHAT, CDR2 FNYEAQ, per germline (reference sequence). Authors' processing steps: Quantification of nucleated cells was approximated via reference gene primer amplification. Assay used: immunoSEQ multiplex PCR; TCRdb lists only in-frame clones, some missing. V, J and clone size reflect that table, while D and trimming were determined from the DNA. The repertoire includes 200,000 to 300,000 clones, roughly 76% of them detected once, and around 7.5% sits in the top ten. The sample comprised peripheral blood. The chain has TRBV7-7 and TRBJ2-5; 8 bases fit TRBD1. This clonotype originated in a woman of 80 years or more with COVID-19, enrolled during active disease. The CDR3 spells CASSKHRGEETQYF. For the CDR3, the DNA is TGTGCTAGCAGCAAACACAGGGGGGAAGAGACCCAGTACTTC.